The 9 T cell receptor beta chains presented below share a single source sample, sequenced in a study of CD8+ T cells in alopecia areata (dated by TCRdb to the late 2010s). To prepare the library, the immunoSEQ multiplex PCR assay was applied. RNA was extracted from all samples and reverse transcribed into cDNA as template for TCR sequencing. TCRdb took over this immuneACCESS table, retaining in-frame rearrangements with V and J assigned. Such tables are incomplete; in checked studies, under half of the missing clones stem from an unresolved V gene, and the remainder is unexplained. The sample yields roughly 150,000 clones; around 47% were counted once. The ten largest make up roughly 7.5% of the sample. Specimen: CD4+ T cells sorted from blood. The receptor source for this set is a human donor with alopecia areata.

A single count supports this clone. This CDR3 is CASSLGAGEWNEQFF. The DNA of the CDR3 is TGTGCCAGCAGCTTGGGAGCGGGAGAATGGAATGAGCAGTTCTTC. The gene calls are TRBV5-4 and TRBJ2-1; 8 nucleotides match TRBD2. Looked up from germline, CDR1 is SGHNT and CDR2 is YYREEE (reference sequence). The CDR3 totals 15 residues. V dropped 0 bases and J dropped 7; count of bases not matched to a gene: 6.

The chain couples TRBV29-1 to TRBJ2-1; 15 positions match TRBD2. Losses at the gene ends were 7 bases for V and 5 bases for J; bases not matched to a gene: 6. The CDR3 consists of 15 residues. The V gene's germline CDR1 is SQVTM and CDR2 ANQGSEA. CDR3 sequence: CSAGLAGGGNNEQFF. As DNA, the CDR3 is TGCAGCGCCGGACTAGCGGGAGGGGGGAACAATGAGCAGTTCTTC.

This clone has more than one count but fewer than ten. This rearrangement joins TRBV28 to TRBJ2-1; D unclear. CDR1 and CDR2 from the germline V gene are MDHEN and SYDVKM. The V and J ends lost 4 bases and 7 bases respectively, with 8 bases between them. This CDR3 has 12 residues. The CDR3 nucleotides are TGTGCCAGCAGTTCCTTAGAGAATGAGCAGTTCTTC. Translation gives CASSSLENEQFF.

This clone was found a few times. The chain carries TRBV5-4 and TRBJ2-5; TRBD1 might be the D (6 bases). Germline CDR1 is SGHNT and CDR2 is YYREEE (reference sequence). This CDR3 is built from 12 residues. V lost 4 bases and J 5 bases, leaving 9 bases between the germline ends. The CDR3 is CASSRTGETQYF. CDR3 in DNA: TGTGCCAGCAGCCGCACAGGGGAGACCCAGTACTTC.

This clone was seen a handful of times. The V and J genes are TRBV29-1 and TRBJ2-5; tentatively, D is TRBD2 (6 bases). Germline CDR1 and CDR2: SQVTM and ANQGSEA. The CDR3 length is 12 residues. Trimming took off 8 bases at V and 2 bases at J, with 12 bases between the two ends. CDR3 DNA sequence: TGCAGCTCGCGGGACTTGCAAGAGACCCAGTACTTC. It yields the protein CSSRDLQETQYF.

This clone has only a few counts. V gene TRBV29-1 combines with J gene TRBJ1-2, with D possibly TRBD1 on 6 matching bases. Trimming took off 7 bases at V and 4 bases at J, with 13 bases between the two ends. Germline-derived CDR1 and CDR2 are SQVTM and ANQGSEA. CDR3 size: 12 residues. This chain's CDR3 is CSAERGTYGYTF. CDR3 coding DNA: TGCAGCGCCGAGAGGGGGACCTATGGCTACACCTTC.

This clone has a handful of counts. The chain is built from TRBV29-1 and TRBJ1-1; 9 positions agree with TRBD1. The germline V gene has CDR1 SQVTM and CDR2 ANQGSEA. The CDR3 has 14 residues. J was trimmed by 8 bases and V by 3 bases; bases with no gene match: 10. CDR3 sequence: CSVETPTGGKEAFF. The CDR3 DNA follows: TGCAGCGTTGAGACCCCGACAGGGGGAAAAGAAGCTTTCTTT.

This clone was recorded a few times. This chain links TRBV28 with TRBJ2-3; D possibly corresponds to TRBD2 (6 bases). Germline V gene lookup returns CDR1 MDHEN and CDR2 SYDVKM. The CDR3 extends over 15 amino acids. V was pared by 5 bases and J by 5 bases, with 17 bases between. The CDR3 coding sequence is TGTGCCAGCAGTACAAGGGGAGGTGGAGGAGATACGCAGTATTTT. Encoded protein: CASSTRGGGGDTQYF.

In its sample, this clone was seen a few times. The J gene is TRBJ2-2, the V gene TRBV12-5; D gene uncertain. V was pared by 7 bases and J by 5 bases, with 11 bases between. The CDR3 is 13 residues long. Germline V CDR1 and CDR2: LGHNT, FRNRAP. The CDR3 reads CASALWGTGELFF. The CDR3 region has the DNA TGTGCTAGTGCCCTGTGGGGAACCGGGGAGCTGTTTTTT. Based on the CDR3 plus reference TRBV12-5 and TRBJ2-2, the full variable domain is DARVTQTPRHKVTEMGQEVTMRCQPILGHNTVFWYRQTMMQGLELLAYFRNRAPLDDSGMPKDRFSAEMPDATLATLKIQPSEPRDSAVYFCASALWGTGELFFGEGSRLTVL.